The 21 T cell receptor beta chains listed next were all sequenced from one sample in a study of shared T cell receptors in the human thymus. The data were produced by immunoSEQ multiplex PCR, yet TCRdb's version contains in-frame clones alone and is incomplete. The sample carries about 660,000 clones, over 75% recorded once. A further study also used this sample, focusing on human thymus T cells.

Input material: thymocytes. Receptors were obtained from a boy in the first two years of life with a congenital heart defect.

This chain links TRBV10-3 with TRBJ1-1; D is unclear. CDR3 size: 15 residues. Germline values: CDR1 ENHRY, CDR2 SYGVKD. Trimming took off 7 bases at V and 3 bases at J, with 18 bases between the two ends. CDR3 DNA: TGTGCCATCACTTCTTCAGGCAGCATGGACACTGAAGCTTTCTTT. Its protein product is CAITSSGSMDTEAFF.

J is TRBJ2-1 and V is TRBV7-9; 8 bases are shared with TRBD2. The germline CDR1 and CDR2 sequences are SEHNR and FQNEAQ (reference sequence). The trim removed 5 bases at V and 2 bases at J, leaving 8 bases unmatched. The CDR3 spans 16 residues. The CDR3 bases are TGTGCCAGCAGCCTATACCCGGGACTAGCCTACAATGAGCAGTTCTTC. The encoded protein is CASSLYPGLAYNEQFF.

The chain recombines TRBV5-1 with TRBJ1-6; 7 nucleotides line up with TRBD1. In germline, CDR1 is SGHRS, CDR2 YFSETQ. With 5 bases clipped from V and 5 bases from J, the junction kept 7 bases outside the gene matches. The CDR3 is 15 amino acids. DNA of the CDR3: TGCGCCAGCAGTCGACAGGGTGAGGATAATTCACCCCTCCACTTT. Amino acids: CASSRQGEDNSPLHF.

On this clone: Other DNA sequences in this specimen translate into the identical CDR3. This chain uses TRBV14 with TRBJ1-6, with TRBD1 matching over 9 bases. The CDR3 is 15 amino acids. V dropped 2 bases and J dropped 13; count of bases not matched to a gene: 9. Germline lookup yields CDR1 SGHDN and CDR2 FVKESK. CDR3 nucleotide sequence: TGTGCCAGCAGCCAATCCGGGACAGGGAACTCCCCCCTCCACTTT. It is translated as CASSQSGTGNSPLHF.

The chain is built from TRBV9 and TRBJ1-1; maybe TRBD1 (5 bases). Germline V gene sequence: CDR1 SGDLS, CDR2 YYNGEE. The CDR3 sequence is 15 residues long. V lost 2 bases to trimming and J lost 0 bases, with 11 bases between them. CDR3 residues: CASSVGGKVNTEAFF. In nucleotides, the CDR3 is TGTGCCAGCAGCGTCGGGGGGAAGGTGAACACTGAAGCTTTCTTT.

This clone came up a few times. This chain connects TRBV7-9 to TRBJ2-7, with TRBD1 matching over 7 bases. CDR3 length: 12 amino acids. Losses at the gene ends were 5 bases for V and 7 bases for J; bases not matched to a gene: 5. The germline gives CDR1 SEHNR, CDR2 FQNEAQ (reference sequence). The CDR3 region has the DNA TGTGCCAGCAGCACAGGGGCGGAAGAGCAGTACTTC. It is translated as CASSTGAEEQYF. Full variable domain (missing parts from reference TRBV7-9 and TRBJ2-7): DTGVSQNPRHKITKRGQNVTFRCDPISEHNRLYWYRQTLGQGPEFLTYFQNEAQLEKSRLLSDRFSAERPKGSFSTLEIQRTEQGDSAMYLCASSTGAEEQYFGPGTRLTVT.

This clone was seen more than once but under ten times. Other DNA sequences from this sample encode an identical CDR3 as well. This chain joins TRBV5-5 and TRBJ2-7; D remains ambiguous. Germline V lookup: CDR1 SGHKS, CDR2 YYEKEE (reference sequence). Trimming stripped 0 bases from V and 6 bases from J, with 10 bases between. CDR3 length: 13 residues. The CDR3 protein is CASSLGPPGEQYF. The CDR3 DNA follows: TGTGCCAGCAGCTTGGGACCTCCGGGCGAGCAGTACTTC.

The chain uses TRBV4-3 and TRBJ2-1, with TRBD2 matching over 9 bases. The V gene end was trimmed by 1 base and the J gene end by 8 bases; junction bases not matched to a gene: 9. The germline V gene has CDR1 LGHNA and CDR2 YSLEER. There are 16 residues in the CDR3. The CDR3 region is CASSQAVGGGADEQFF. The CDR3 nucleotides read TGCGCCAGCAGCCAAGCAGTTGGCGGGGGGGCCGATGAGCAGTTCTTC.

The chain carries TRBV28 and TRBJ2-5; 13 bases line up with TRBD2. V shed 4 bases and J 2 bases; nucleotides not matched to a gene: 7. Germline loops: CDR1 MDHEN, CDR2 SYDVKM. CDR3 size: 17 residues. CDR3 nucleotide sequence: TGTGCCAGCAGTTCGCCCGGACTAGCGGGGGAACAAGAGACCCAGTACTTC. Protein sequence: CASSSPGLAGEQETQYF.

J is TRBJ2-6 and V is TRBV6-6, with D perhaps matching TRBD1 (6 bases). Trimming stripped 1 base from V and 3 bases from J, with 10 bases between. The CDR3 sequence is 16 residues long. The V gene's germline CDR1 is MNHNY and CDR2 SVGAGI (reference sequence). CDR3 sequence: CASSYYREGGANVLTF. CDR3 nucleotides: TGTGCCAGCAGTTACTACAGGGAAGGTGGGGCCAACGTCCTGACTTTC.

This chain joins TRBV27 and TRBJ2-2; TRBD2 might be the D (5 bases). V was clipped by 6 bases and J by 6 bases, with 14 bases between them. The CDR3 contains 14 residues. The germline gives CDR1 MNHEY, CDR2 SMNVEV (reference sequence). CDR3 DNA: TGTGCCAGCAGCGTTGGGGAGAGGTCCGGGGAGCTGTTTTTT. Its protein product is CASSVGERSGELFF.

Comments on this clone: The sample carries other DNA sequences with the same CDR3. V gene TRBV6-1 combines with J gene TRBJ1-2; 7 nucleotides match TRBD1. The CDR3 length is 15 residues. J was trimmed by 5 bases and V by 3 bases; bases with no gene match: 9. CDR1 is MNHNS and CDR2 is SASEGT in the germline V gene. The CDR3 is CASSEAPGQPYGYTF. DNA for the CDR3: TGTGCCAGCAGTGAGGCACCGGGACAGCCTTATGGCTACACCTTC.

The V call is TRBV5-1, the J call TRBJ1-2; 10 bases are shared with TRBD1. The germline V gene encodes CDR1 SGHRS and CDR2 YFSETQ. Trimming took 3 bases from V and 6 from J; bases not matched to a gene: 8. The CDR3 contains 15 residues. CDR3 DNA sequence: TGCGCCAGCAGCTCAAAGACAGGGGGCGTCGATGGCTACACCTTC. Translation gives CASSSKTGGVDGYTF.

The chain couples TRBV30 to TRBJ2-2, with D perhaps matching TRBD2 (5 bases). V shed 1 base and J shed 1 base, with 10 bases lying between them. The germline V gene encodes CDR1 GTSNPN and CDR2 SVGIG (reference sequence). The CDR3 covers 15 residues. CDR3 protein: CAWSGIGRNTGELFF. DNA of the CDR3: TGTGCCTGGAGTGGGATTGGGAGGAACACCGGGGAGCTGTTTTTT.

This chain links TRBV9 with TRBJ2-1, with a weak D call TRBD1 (6 bases). The CDR3 spans 16 residues. Between the trimmed V and J ends, which lost 4 bases and 5 bases, there was a span of 19 bases. CDR1 and CDR2 from the germline V gene are SGDLS and YYNGEE. CDR3 nucleotide sequence: TGTGCCAGCAGCATCACCACAGGGAATTACAACAATGAGCAGTTCTTC. Residues: CASSITTGNYNNEQFF.

This chain connects TRBV9 to TRBJ2-7; 9 nucleotides align to TRBD1. The germline V gene has CDR1 SGDLS and CDR2 YYNGEE. The CDR3 is 14 residues long. V was clipped by 3 bases and J by 2 bases; unmatched bases: 3. The CDR3 loop is CASSAGTGTYEQYF. The CDR3 DNA follows: TGTGCCAGCAGCGCCGGGACAGGGACCTACGAGCAGTACTTC. The whole variable domain, remainder taken from reference TRBV9 and TRBJ2-7, is DSGVTQTPKHLITATGQRVTLRCSPRSGDLSVYWYQQSLDQGLQFLIQYYNGEERAKGNILERFSAQQFPDLHSELNLSSLELGDSALYFCASSAGTGTYEQYFGPGTRLTVT.

The rearrangement joins TRBV5-1 to TRBJ1-1, with a tentative D call TRBD1 (5 bases). This CDR3 is 14 amino acids long. Between the trimmed V and J ends, which lost 0 bases and 5 bases, there was a span of 11 bases. Germline V gene lookup returns CDR1 SGHRS and CDR2 YFSETQ. CDR3 in amino acids: CASSLVGEGTEAFF. The CDR3 bases are TGCGCCAGCAGCTTGGTGGGGGAGGGAACTGAAGCTTTCTTT.

The V and J genes are TRBV9 and TRBJ2-2; D uncertain. CDR3 length: 13 amino acids. The germline V gene has CDR1 SGDLS and CDR2 YYNGEE. V was pared by 0 bases and J by 8 bases, with 8 bases between. DNA for the CDR3: TGTGCCAGCAGCGTAGAGCCTCTGGGGGAGCTGTTTTTT. Protein product: CASSVEPLGELFF.

The gene calls are TRBV20-1 and TRBJ1-1; D gene uncertain. V was trimmed by 4 bases and J by 10 bases, leaving 7 bases between them. Germline V gene lookup returns CDR1 DFQATT and CDR2 SNEGSKA (reference sequence). The CDR3 sequence is 9 residues long. The CDR3: CSATQIAFF. In DNA, the CDR3 is TGCAGTGCTACCCAGATAGCTTTCTTT.

The rearrangement uses TRBV4-1 and TRBJ1-1; TRBD1 might be the D (6 bases). Trimming pared 3 bases from V and 1 base from J, leaving 9 bases between. The CDR3 contains 14 residues. Germline V gene lookup returns CDR1 MGHRA and CDR2 YSYEKL. CDR3 DNA: TGCGCCAGCAGCCAGGGACACCCGAACACTGAAGCTTTCTTT. Encoded protein: CASSQGHPNTEAFF.

The chain carries TRBV27 and TRBJ2-3; TRBD1 is a possible D gene (5 bases). Germline V CDR1 and CDR2: MNHEY, SMNVEV (reference sequence). Trimming shortened V by 5 bases and J by 6 bases, and 12 bases separated the two germline ends. This CDR3 comprises 13 residues. The CDR3 nucleotides are TGTGCCAGCAGTGTCTCCTACAGGGATACGCAGTATTTT. Translated: CASSVSYRDTQYF.